The 16 T cell receptor beta chains given below trace back to one sample, sequenced in a study of blood T cell repertoires in COVID-19. Sequencing was performed with immunoSEQ multiplex PCR; in TCRdb, only in-frame clones are kept and a portion is missing. Counted here are 300,000 to 350,000 clones, about 87% occurring once; the ten biggest clones make up around 5%. Specimen: PBMCs or T cells enriched from blood (not recorded which). The receptors stem from a man aged 25 to 40 who had recovered from COVID-19.

This clone was counted once. V is TRBV27 and J is TRBJ1-4, with D possibly matching TRBD1 (5 bases). V gave up 8 bases and J gave up 5 bases, with 15 bases separating them. This CDR3 has 14 residues. Germline loops: CDR1 MNHEY, CDR2 SMNVEV (reference sequence). CDR3 region: CASAKSGGNEKLFF. CDR3 coding DNA: TGTGCCAGCGCCAAGAGCGGGGGGAATGAAAAACTGTTTTTT.

The genes are TRBV27 and TRBJ1-2; 12 positions agree with TRBD1. Unmatched junction bases numbered 9, after V lost 3 bases and J lost 4 bases. This CDR3 spans 17 amino acids. Germline loops: CDR1 MNHEY, CDR2 SMNVEV (reference sequence). The chain's CDR3 is CASSLVTGTGGSYGYTF. CDR3 bases: TGTGCCAGCAGTTTGGTTACCGGGACAGGGGGCTCCTATGGCTACACCTTC.

V is TRBV7-9 and J is TRBJ2-1; D remains unclear. The CDR3 extends over 11 amino acids. The germline gives CDR1 SEHNR, CDR2 FQNEAQ (reference sequence). Between the trimmed V and J ends, which lost 3 bases and 6 bases, there was a span of 3 bases. The CDR3 region has the DNA TGTGCCAGCAGCTTCATCAATGAGCAGTTCTTC. It encodes CASSFINEQFF.

The chain recombines TRBV5-1 with TRBJ1-1; 8 bases are a match to TRBD1. The CDR3 has 14 residues. V lost 3 bases, J lost 1 base, and 2 bases stayed unmatched. The germline V gene has CDR1 SGHRS and CDR2 YFSETQ. CDR3 sequence (DNA): TGCGCCAGCAGCTCACAGGGGGGGAACACTGAAGCTTTCTTT. It translates to CASSSQGGNTEAFF.

The chain links TRBV3-1 (or the pseudogene TRBV3-2) to TRBJ2-7; perhaps TRBD1 as D (6 bases). Per the germline V gene, CDR1 is LGHDT and CDR2 is YNNKEL (reference sequence). This CDR3 spans 14 amino acids. V was shortened by 2 bases and J by 6 bases, with 14 bases between the two germline ends. CDR3 in DNA: TGTGCCAGCAGCCAAAGTGTAGGGGGAAGCGAGCAGTACTTC. It specifies CASSQSVGGSEQYF.

The chain is built from TRBV7-6 and TRBJ2-7; D might be TRBD2 (5 bases). V was pared by 1 base and J by 4 bases, with 17 bases between. Germline lookup yields CDR1 SGHVS and CDR2 FNYEAQ. The CDR3 runs to 16 residues. The CDR3 sequence: CASSLDFGNLIYEQYF. The CDR3 DNA follows: TGTGCCAGCAGCTTAGACTTCGGGAACCTCATTTACGAGCAGTACTTC. Based on the CDR3 plus reference TRBV7-6 and TRBJ2-7, the full variable domain is GAGVSQSPRYKVTKRGQDVALRCDPISGHVSLYWYRQALGQGPEFLTYFNYEAQQDKSGLPNDRFSAERPEGSISTLTIQRTEQRDSAMYRCASSLDFGNLIYEQYFGPGTRLTVT.

The chain couples TRBV5-1 to TRBJ1-1; D not resolved. The V gene's germline CDR1 is SGHRS and CDR2 YFSETQ. The CDR3 totals 11 residues. Trimming stripped 3 bases from V and 11 bases from J, with 11 bases between. Written as DNA, the CDR3 is TGCGCCAGCAGCTGGGGAGCGGACGCTTTCTTT. Translating gives CASSWGADAFF.

V gene TRBV7-9 combines with J gene TRBJ2-5, with D perhaps matching TRBD1 (5 bases). Trimming removed 6 bases at V and 2 bases at J, with 10 bases between. CDR3 length: 13 amino acids. Germline lookup yields CDR1 SEHNR and CDR2 FQNEAQ (reference sequence). Here the CDR3 DNA reads TGTGCCAGCAGAGGGGCAGGTCAAGAGACCCAGTACTTC. Its translation is CASRGAGQETQYF.

The chain couples TRBV12-2 to TRBJ1-1. TRBV12-2 is classified as a pseudogene. The CDR3 covers 12 residues. As DNA, the CDR3 is TGTGCAAGTCGCTTAGACTACACTGAAGCTTTCTTT. This codes for CASRLDYTEAFF.

The chain uses TRBV27 and TRBJ1-2; D gene uncertain. Per germline, CDR1 MNHEY and CDR2 SMNVEV (reference sequence). The CDR3 contains 14 residues. Trimming pared 5 bases from V and 7 bases from J, leaving 17 bases between. As DNA, the CDR3 is TGTGCCAGCAGTCCCCGCCCGGGAGGCGGTGGCTACACCTTC. This codes for CASSPRPGGGGYTF.

The rearrangement uses TRBV10-2 and TRBJ2-7, with 7 bases lining up with TRBD1. The length of the CDR3 is 13 residues. V shed 8 bases and J 3 bases; nucleotides not matched to a gene: 7. The germline CDR1 and CDR2 sequences are WSHSY and SAAADI. The CDR3 here is CASVGTAFYEQYF. For the CDR3, the DNA is TGCGCCAGCGTCGGGACAGCTTTCTACGAGCAGTACTTC.

This rearrangement joins TRBV10-2 to TRBJ1-6, with D uncertain. This CDR3 contains 17 residues. The germline gives CDR1 WSHSY, CDR2 SAAADI. V gave up 0 bases and J gave up 4 bases, with 13 bases separating them. The CDR3 is CASSESRELEYNSPLHF. The CDR3 nucleotides read TGCGCCAGCAGTGAGTCAAGAGAATTAGAATATAATTCACCCCTCCACTTT.

The rearrangement links TRBV12-3 or TRBV12-4 to TRBJ2-7; 7 bases fit TRBD1. This CDR3 has 13 residues. J gave up 4 bases and V 4 bases, and 4 bases lay outside the gene matches. The CDR3 DNA reads TGTGCCAGCAGTTGGGACAGTACTTACGAGCAGTACTTC. Amino acids: CASSWDSTYEQYF.

The rearrangement links TRBV10-2 to TRBJ1-1; D not resolved. Germline lookup yields CDR1 WSHSY and CDR2 SAAADI. The germline V and J ends were trimmed by 4 bases and 0 bases, with 6 bases remaining between them. The CDR3 totals 13 residues. The CDR3 loop reads CASSAYMNTEAFF. The CDR3 nucleotides are TGCGCCAGCAGTGCCTATATGAACACTGAAGCTTTCTTT.

The V gene is TRBV5-4, the J gene TRBJ1-2; 7 positions match TRBD1. Losses at the gene ends were 4 bases for V and 4 bases for J; bases not matched to a gene: 10. Germline assignment: CDR1 SGHNT and CDR2 YYREEE (reference sequence). The CDR3 sequence is 15 residues long. This CDR3 reads CASSLRDRQIYGYTF. DNA for the CDR3: TGTGCCAGCAGCCTCCGGGACAGACAAATCTATGGCTACACCTTC.

The chain uses TRBV6-1 and TRBJ1-6; 11 nucleotides line up with TRBD1. CDR3 length: 15 amino acids. V was pared by 1 base and J by 10 bases, with 3 bases of the junction left unmatched. Germline CDR1 and CDR2: MNHNS and SASEGT. The CDR3 loop is CASSEGTGGVSPLHF. CDR3 DNA: TGTGCCAGCAGTGAAGGGACAGGGGGCGTATCACCCCTCCACTTT.